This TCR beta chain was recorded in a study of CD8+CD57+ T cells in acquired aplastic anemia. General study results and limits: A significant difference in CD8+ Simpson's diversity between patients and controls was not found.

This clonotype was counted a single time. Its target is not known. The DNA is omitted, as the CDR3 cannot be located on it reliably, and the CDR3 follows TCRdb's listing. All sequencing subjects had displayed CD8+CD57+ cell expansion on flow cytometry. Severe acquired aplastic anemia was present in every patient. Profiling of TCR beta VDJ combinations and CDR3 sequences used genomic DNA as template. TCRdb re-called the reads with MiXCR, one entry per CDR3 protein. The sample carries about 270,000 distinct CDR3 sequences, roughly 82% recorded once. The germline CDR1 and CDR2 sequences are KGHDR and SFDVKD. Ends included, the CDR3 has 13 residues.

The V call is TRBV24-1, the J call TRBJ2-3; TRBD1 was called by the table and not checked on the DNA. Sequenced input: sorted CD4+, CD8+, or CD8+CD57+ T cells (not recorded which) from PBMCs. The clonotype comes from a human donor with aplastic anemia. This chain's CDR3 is CASVAGGTEALYF.